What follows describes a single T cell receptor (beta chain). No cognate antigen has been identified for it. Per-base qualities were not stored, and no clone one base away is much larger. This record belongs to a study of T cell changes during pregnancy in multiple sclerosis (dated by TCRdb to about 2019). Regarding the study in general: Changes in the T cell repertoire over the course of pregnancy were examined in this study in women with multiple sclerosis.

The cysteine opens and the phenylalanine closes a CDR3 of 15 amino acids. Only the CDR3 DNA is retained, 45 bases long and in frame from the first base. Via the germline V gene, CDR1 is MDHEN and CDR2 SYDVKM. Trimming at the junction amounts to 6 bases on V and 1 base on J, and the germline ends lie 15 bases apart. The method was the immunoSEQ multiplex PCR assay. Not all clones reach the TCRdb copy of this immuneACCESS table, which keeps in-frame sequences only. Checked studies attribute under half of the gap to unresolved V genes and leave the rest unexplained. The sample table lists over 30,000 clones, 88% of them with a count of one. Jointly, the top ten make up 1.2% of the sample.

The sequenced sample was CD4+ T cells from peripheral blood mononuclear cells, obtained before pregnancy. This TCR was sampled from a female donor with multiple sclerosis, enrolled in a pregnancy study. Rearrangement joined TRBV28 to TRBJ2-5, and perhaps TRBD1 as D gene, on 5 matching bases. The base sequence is TGTGCCAGCAGGCGACAGATCCTCCTCCAAGAGACCCAGTACTTC. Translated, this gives CASRRQILLQETQYF.